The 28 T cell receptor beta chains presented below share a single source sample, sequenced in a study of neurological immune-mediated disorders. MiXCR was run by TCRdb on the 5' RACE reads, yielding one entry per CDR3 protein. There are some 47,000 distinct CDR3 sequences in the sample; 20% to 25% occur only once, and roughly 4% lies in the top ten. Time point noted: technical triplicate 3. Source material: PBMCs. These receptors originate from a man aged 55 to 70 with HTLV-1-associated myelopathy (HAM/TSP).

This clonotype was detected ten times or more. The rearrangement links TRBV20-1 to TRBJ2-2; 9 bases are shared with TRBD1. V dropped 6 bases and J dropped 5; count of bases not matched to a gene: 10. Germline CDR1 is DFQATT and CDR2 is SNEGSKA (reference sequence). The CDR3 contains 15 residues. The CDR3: CSALTGGGYTGELFF. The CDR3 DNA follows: TGCAGTGCCCTAACAGGGGGCGGCTATACCGGGGAGCTGTTTTTT.

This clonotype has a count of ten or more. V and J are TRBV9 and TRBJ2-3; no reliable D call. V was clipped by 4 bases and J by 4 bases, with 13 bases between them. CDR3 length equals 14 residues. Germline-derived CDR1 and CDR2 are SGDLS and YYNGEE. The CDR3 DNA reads TGTGCCAGCAGCCGCCCGGCAGCCCCAGATACGCAGTATTTT. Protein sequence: CASSRPAAPDTQYF.

The CDR3, as DNA: TGTGCCATTAGTTACTCGTCAGGGAGCCGCGGAGATACGCAGTATTTT. This translates into CAISYSSGSRGDTQYF. The genes are TRBV6-5 and TRBJ2-3; either TRBD1 or TRBD2 may supply D (5 bases each). Germline V gene lookup returns CDR1 MNHEY and CDR2 SVGAGI. Deletions cut 10 bases from V and 5 bases from J, with 25 bases between. There are 16 residues in the CDR3.

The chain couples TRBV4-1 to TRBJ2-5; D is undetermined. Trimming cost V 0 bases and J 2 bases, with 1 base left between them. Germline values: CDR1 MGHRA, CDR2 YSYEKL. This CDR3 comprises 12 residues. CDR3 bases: TGCGCCAGCAGCCAAGATCAAGAGACCCAGTACTTC. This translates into CASSQDQETQYF.

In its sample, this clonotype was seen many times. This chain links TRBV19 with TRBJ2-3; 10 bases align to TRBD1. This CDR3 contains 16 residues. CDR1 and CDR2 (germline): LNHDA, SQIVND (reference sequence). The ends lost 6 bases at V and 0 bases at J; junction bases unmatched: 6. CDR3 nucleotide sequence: TGTGCCAGTAGGATGGGACAGGGGATTAGCACAGATACGCAGTATTTT. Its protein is CASRMGQGISTDTQYF.

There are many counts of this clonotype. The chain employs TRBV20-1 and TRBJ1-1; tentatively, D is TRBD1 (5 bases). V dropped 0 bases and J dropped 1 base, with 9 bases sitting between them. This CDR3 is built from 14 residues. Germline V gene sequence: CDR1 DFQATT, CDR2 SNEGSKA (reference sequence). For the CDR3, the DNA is TGCAGTGCTAGAGATCCAACAGGGAACACTGAAGCTTTCTTT. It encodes CSARDPTGNTEAFF.

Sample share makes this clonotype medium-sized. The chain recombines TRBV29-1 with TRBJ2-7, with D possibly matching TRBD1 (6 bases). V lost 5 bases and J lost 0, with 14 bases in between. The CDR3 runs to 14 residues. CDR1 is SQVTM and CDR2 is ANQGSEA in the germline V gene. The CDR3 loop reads CSVKKDRTSYEQYF. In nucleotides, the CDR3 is TGCAGCGTTAAGAAAGACAGGACCTCCTACGAGCAGTACTTC.

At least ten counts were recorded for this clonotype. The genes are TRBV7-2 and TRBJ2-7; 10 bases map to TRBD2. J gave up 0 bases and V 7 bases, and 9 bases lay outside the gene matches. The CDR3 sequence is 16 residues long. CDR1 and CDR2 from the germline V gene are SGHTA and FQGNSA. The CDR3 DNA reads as TGTGCCAGCACCCTAGCGGGAGCACTTCTCTCCTACGAGCAGTACTTC. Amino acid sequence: CASTLAGALLSYEQYF.

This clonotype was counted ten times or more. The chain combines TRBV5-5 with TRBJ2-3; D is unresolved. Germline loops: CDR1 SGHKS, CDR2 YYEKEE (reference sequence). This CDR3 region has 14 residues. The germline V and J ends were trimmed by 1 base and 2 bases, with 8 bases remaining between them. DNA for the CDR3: TGTGCCAGCAGCTTGTTTGCGGCCACAGATACGCAGTATTTT. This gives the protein CASSLFAATDTQYF.

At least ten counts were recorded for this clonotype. The CDR3 nucleotides are TGCGCCAGCAGGCTGGGACTAGCGGGGTCCTACGAGCAGTACTTC. The encoded protein is CASRLGLAGSYEQYF. The J gene is TRBJ2-7, the V gene TRBV5-1, with 13 nucleotides matching TRBD2. V trimming: 5 bases; J trimming: 1 base; junction bases outside the gene matches: 3. This CDR3 is 15 amino acids long. Germline assignment: CDR1 SGHRS and CDR2 YFSETQ.

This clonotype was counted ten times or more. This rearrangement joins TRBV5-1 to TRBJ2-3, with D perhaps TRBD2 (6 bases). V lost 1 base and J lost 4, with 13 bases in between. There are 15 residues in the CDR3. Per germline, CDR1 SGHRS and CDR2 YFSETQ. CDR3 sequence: CASSLNYGSSDTQYF. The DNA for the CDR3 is TGCGCCAGCAGCTTGAATTACGGGAGCTCAGATACGCAGTATTTT.

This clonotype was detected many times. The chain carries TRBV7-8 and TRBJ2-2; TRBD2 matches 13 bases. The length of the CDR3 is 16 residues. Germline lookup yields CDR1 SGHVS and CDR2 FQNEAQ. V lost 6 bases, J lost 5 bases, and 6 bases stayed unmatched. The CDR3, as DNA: TGTGCCAGCAGTTTTGGGACTAGCGGGACGACCGGGGAGCTGTTTTTT. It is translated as CASSFGTSGTTGELFF.

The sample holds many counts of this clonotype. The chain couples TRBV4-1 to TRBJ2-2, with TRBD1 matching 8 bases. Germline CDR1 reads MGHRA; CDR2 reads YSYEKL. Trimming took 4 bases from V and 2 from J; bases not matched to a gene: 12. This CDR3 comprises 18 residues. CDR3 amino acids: CASSPAGSRGLNTGELFF. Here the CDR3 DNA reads TGCGCCAGCAGCCCCGCAGGCAGCAGGGGGCTTAACACCGGGGAGCTGTTTTTT.

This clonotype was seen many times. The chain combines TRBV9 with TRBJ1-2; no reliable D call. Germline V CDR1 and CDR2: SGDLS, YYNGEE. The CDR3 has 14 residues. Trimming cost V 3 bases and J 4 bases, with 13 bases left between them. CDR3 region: CASSAHGSIYGYTF. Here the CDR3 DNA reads TGTGCCAGCAGCGCCCATGGGTCGATCTATGGCTACACCTTC.

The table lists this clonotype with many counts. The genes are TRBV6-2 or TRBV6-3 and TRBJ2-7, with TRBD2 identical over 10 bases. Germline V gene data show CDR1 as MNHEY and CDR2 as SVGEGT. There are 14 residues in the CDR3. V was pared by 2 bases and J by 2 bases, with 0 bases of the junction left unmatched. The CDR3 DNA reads TGTGCCAGCAGTTACGGGACTAGCGCCTACGAGCAGTACTTC. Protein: CASSYGTSAYEQYF.

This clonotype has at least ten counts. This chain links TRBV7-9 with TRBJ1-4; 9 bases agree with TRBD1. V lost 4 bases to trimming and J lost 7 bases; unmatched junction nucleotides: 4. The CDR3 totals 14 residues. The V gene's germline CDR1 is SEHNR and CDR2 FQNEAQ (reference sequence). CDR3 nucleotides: TGTGCCAGCAGCTATGGGACAGGGAGTGAAAAACTGTTTTTT. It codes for CASSYGTGSEKLFF.

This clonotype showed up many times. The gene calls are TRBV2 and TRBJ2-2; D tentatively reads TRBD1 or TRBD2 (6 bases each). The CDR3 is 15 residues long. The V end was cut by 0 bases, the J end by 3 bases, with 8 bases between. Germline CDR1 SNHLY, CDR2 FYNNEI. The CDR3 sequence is CASSEAGGDTGELFF. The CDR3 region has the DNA TGTGCCAGCAGTGAAGCCGGGGGCGACACCGGGGAGCTGTTTTTT.

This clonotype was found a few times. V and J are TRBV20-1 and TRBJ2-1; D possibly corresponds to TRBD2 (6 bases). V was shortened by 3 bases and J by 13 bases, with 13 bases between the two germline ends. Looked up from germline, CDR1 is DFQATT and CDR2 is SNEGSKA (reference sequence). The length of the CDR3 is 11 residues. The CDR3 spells CSASGGFEQFF. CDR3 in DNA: TGCAGTGCTAGCGGGGGATTTGAACAGTTCTTC.

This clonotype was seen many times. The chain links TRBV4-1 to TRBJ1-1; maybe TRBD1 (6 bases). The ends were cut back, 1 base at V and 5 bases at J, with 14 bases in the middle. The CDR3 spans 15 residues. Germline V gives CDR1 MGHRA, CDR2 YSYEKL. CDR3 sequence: CASSQGGSRGTEAFF. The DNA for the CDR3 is TGCGCCAGCAGCCAAGGGGGCTCGAGGGGGACTGAAGCTTTCTTT.

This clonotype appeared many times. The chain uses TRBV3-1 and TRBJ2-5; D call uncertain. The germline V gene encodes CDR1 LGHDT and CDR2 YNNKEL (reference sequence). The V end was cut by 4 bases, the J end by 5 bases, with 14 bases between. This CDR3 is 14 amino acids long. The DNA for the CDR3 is TGTGCCAGCAGCCCCCTTTACGGAGATGAGACCCAGTACTTC. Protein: CASSPLYGDETQYF.

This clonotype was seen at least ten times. The CDR3 reads CASSPRGGLSNEKLFF. Here the CDR3 DNA reads TGTGCCAGCAGCCCCCGAGGGGGGCTGAGTAATGAAAAACTGTTTTTT. The V and J genes are TRBV7-9 and TRBJ1-4, with a weak D call TRBD1 (6 bases). CDR1 SEHNR and CDR2 FQNEAQ come from the germline V gene (reference sequence). The CDR3 runs to 16 residues. Trimming shortened V by 5 bases and J by 4 bases, and 17 bases separated the two germline ends.

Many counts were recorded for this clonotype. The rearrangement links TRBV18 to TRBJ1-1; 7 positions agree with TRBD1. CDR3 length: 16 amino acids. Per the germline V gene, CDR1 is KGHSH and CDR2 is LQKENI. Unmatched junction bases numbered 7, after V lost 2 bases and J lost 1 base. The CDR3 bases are TGTGCCAGCTCACCATGGGAGGGACAGCCGAACACTGAAGCTTTCTTT. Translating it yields CASSPWEGQPNTEAFF.

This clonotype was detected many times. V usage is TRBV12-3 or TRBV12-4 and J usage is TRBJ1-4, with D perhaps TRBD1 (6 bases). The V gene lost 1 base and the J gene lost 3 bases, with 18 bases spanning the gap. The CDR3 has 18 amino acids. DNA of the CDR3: TGTGCCAGCAGTTTAGGGTTAGGACAGCGGCGGGCTAATGAAAAACTGTTTTTT. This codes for CASSLGLGQRRANEKLFF.

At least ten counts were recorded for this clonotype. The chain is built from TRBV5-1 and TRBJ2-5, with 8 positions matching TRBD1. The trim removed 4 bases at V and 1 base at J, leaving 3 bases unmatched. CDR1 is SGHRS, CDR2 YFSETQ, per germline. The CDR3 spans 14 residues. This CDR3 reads CASSPGQGQETQYF. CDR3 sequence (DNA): TGCGCCAGCAGCCCAGGACAGGGCCAAGAGACCCAGTACTTC.

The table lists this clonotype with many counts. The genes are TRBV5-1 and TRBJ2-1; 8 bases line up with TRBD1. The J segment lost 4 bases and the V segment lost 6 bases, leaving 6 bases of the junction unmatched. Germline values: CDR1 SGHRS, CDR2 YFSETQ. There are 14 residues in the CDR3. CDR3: CASNDRGLYNEQFF. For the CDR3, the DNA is TGCGCCAGCAACGACAGGGGACTGTACAATGAGCAGTTCTTC.

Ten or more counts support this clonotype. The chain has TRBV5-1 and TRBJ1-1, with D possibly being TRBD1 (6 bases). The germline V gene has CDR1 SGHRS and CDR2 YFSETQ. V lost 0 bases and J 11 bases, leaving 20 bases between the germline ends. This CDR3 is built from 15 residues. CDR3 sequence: CASSLDWGARSRAFF. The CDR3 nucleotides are TGCGCCAGCAGCTTGGACTGGGGGGCGCGAAGTCGGGCTTTCTTT.

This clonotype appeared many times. CDR3 sequence reads: CASSALGLASDTQYF. In DNA form, the CDR3 reads TGCGCCAGCAGCGCCCTGGGACTAGCGTCAGATACGCAGTATTTT. The gene calls are TRBV5-1 and TRBJ2-3, with 10 bases matching TRBD2. Germline values: CDR1 SGHRS, CDR2 YFSETQ. The CDR3 covers 15 residues. Unmatched junction bases numbered 6, after V lost 4 bases and J lost 4 bases.

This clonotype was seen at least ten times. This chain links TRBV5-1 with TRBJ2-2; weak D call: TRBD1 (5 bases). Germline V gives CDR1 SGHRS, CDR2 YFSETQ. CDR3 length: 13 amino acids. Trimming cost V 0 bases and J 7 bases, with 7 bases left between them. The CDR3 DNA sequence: TGCGCCAGCAGCTTGGAGGACAACGGGGAGCTGTTTTTT. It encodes CASSLEDNGELFF.